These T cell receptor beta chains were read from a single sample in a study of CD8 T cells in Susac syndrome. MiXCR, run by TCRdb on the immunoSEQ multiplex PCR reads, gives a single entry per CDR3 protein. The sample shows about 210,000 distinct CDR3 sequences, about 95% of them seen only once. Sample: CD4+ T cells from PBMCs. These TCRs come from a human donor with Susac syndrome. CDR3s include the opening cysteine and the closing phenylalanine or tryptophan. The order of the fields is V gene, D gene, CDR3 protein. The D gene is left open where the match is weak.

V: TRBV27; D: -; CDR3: CASSLKGGGTYEQYF
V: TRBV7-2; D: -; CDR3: CASSPFLIMDYGYTF
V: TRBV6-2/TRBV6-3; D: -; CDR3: CASSHTLGRSTLQYQETQYF
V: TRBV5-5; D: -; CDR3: CASSPQQGRGDEQYF
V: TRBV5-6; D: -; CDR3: CASSPTLGEPNTEAFF
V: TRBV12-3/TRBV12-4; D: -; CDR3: CASSPGTSQPQHF
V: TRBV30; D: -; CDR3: CAWTAGNLYGYTF
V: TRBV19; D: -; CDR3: CASSLTDDSGNEQFF
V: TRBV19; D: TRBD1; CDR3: CASSGDRLNTEAFF
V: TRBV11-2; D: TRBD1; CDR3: CASSFRQGGKDTQYF
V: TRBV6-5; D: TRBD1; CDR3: CASSRQGAKAEAFF
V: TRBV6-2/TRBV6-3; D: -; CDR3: CASSRPGTKEKLFF
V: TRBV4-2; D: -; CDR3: CASSQEHRLSTEAFF
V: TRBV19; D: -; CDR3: CASTVQGNTEAFF
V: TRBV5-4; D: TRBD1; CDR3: CASSPGTVSNYGYTF
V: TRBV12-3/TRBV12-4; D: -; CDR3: CASSDTAVSPLHF
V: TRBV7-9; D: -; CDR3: CASSFLGQYNEQFF
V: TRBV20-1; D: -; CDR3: CSARDLSRGNTEAFF
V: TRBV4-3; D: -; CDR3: CASSQDNSGANVLTF
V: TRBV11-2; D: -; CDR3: CASSLVPDREQFF
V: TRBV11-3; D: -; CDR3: CASSFGAANTGELFF
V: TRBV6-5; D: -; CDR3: CASRDHVAGGYTF
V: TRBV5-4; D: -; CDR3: CASSLESRANTGELFF
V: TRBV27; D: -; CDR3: CASSGGAGPQHF
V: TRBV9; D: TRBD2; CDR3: CASSVAGGQTGELFF
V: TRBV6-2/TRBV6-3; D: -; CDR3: CASSYSTVYGYTF
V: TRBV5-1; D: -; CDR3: CASSVDSQETQYF
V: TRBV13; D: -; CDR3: CASSPAKNIQYF
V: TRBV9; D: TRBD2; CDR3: CASSQAPLAGGRDTQYF
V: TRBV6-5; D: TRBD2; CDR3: CASSYGWGTSKTDTQYF
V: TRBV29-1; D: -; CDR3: CSVEETRDTQYF
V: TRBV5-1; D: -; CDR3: CASSLASNLNSPLHF